A single sample is the source of the 25 T cell receptor beta chains below, sequenced in a study of regulatory T cells in long-lasting Graves disease. Stated time point: persistent/refractory GD, antithyroid drugs over 5 years with positive TRAb. There was RNA extracted from PBMCs, and the TCR library was made from it. Relying on iRepertoire HTBI primers and Arm-PCR of CDR3 regions, the team built TCR beta libraries. MiXCR, applied by TCRdb to the multiplex PCR reads, yields one record per CDR3 protein. The sample has some 450,000 distinct CDR3 sequences; around 22% are singletons. The sequenced sample was peripheral blood mononuclear cells (PBMCs), obtained when the disease was refractory, from a patient treated with antithyroid drugs. The receptors were gathered from a female donor with Graves disease.

V and J are TRBV7-2 and TRBJ2-5, with 11 bases matching TRBD2. Germline values: CDR1 SGHTA, CDR2 FQGNSA. The V and J ends lost 4 bases and 1 base, in that order; junction bases with no gene match: 8. The CDR3 totals 17 residues. CDR3 sequence reads: CASSSISSGRIQETQYF. The CDR3, as DNA: TGTGCCAGCAGCTCCATCTCTAGCGGGAGGATCCAAGAGACCCAGTACTTC. Filled out from reference TRBV7-2 and TRBJ2-5, the complete variable domain reads GAGVSQSPSNKVTEKGKDVELRCDPISGHTALYWYRQSLGQGLEFLIYFQGNSAPDKSGLPSDRFSAERTGGSVSTLTIQRTQQEDSAVYLCASSSISSGRIQETQYFGPGTRLLVL.

This sequence joins TRBV12-3 or TRBV12-4 and TRBJ2-4; TRBD1 matches at 8 bases. CDR3 length: 13 residues. The V gene end was trimmed by 6 bases and the J gene end by 4 bases; junction bases not matched to a gene: 2. Here the CDR3 reads CASSRTGKNIQYF. The CDR3 bases are TGTGCCAGCAGCCGGACAGGGAAAAACATTCAGTACTTC.

This clonotype was seen a handful of times. V gene TRBV3-1 combines with J gene TRBJ1-1; 8 bases are shared with TRBD1. The V segment lost 1 base and the J segment 10 bases; nucleotides outside the gene matches: 11. Germline CDR1 and CDR2: LGHDT and YNNKEL (reference sequence). The CDR3 runs to 15 residues. The CDR3 loop reads CASSQGNRGTRRAFF. Written as DNA, the CDR3 is TGTGCCAGCAGCCAAGGGAACAGGGGGACACGGAGAGCTTTCTTT.

This clonotype was picked up many times. V is TRBV2 and J is TRBJ1-5; D gene unclear. The germline V and J ends were trimmed by 3 bases and 5 bases, with 8 bases remaining between them. Germline V gives CDR1 SNHLY, CDR2 FYNNEI. This CDR3 region has 13 residues. As DNA, the CDR3 is TGTGCCAGCAGTGAGGAGTGGGATCAGCCCCAGCATTTT. It encodes CASSEEWDQPQHF.

The chain links TRBV7-9 to TRBJ2-4, with TRBD2 as a possible D gene (6 bases). V lost 9 bases and J lost 10, with 16 bases in between. The CDR3 contains 12 residues. In germline, CDR1 is SEHNR, CDR2 FQNEAQ (reference sequence). For the CDR3, the DNA is TGTGCCAGTGCTAACCTCGGAGGGATTCAGTACTTC. It codes for CASANLGGIQYF. The variable domain in full, with the rest retrieved from reference TRBV7-9 and TRBJ2-4, is DTGVSQNPRHKITKRGQNVTFRCDPISEHNRLYWYRQTLGQGPEFLTYFQNEAQLEKSRLLSDRFSAERPKGSFSTLEIQRTEQGDSAMYLCASANLGGIQYFGAGTRLSVL.

In its sample, this clonotype was seen a few times. This sequence joins TRBV30 and TRBJ1-1, with a possible D match to TRBD1 (6 bases). The CDR3 has 14 amino acids. The ends were cut back, 7 bases at V and 2 bases at J, with 17 bases in the middle. CDR1 and CDR2 (germline): GTSNPN, SVGIG (reference sequence). Here the CDR3 reads CASIKAGVNTEAFF. CDR3 nucleotides: TGTGCCTCGATCAAGGCAGGGGTAAACACTGAAGCTTTCTTT.

In its sample, this clonotype was seen a few times. Lacking the conserved final phenylalanine or tryptophan, this CDR3 likely reflects a read error. The DNA is omitted, as the CDR3 cannot be located on it reliably, and the CDR3 follows TCRdb's listing. J is TRBJ1-4 and V is TRBV9; the table names TRBD1, a call not compared with the DNA. The CDR3 is 10 amino acids in total, end residues counted. The germline gives CDR1 SGDLS, CDR2 YYNGEE. CDR3 protein: CASSVRDRVL.

There are many counts of this clonotype. The genes are TRBV16 and TRBJ1-1, with 7 bases matching TRBD1. This CDR3 has 14 amino acids. Trimming cost V 4 bases and J 6 bases; bases outside gene matches: 8. In germline, CDR1 is KGHSY, CDR2 FQNENV. In DNA, the CDR3 is TGTGCCAGCAGCCGAGGGGGCGAATCTTCTGAAGCTTTCTTT. This translates into CASSRGGESSEAFF.

This clonotype was seen repeatedly, ten times or more. V usage is TRBV3-1 and J usage is TRBJ1-2; D is ambiguous. Trimming took 0 bases from V and 0 from J, leaving 2 bases between them. CDR1 is LGHDT, CDR2 YNNKEL, per germline (reference sequence). The length of the CDR3 is 13 residues. This CDR3 reads CASSQDTNYGYTF. The CDR3 DNA reads as TGTGCCAGCAGCCAAGATACTAACTATGGCTACACCTTC.

The chain couples TRBV27 to TRBJ2-6, with TRBD1 matching 9 bases. The germline CDR1 and CDR2 sequences are MNHEY and SMNVEV (reference sequence). The CDR3 runs to 17 residues. With 7 bases clipped from V and 0 bases from J, the junction kept 7 bases outside the gene matches. CDR3 loop: CASTPGQGPSGANVLTF. In DNA form, the CDR3 reads TGTGCCAGCACCCCGGGACAGGGCCCCTCTGGGGCCAACGTCCTGACTTTC.

The V call is TRBV30, the J call TRBJ2-7, with 9 bases identical to TRBD2. V lost 0 bases to trimming and J lost 2 bases; unmatched junction nucleotides: 8. In germline, CDR1 is GTSNPN, CDR2 SVGIG (reference sequence). The CDR3 consists of 16 residues. The chain's CDR3 is CAWSVIAGALTYEQYF. The CDR3 bases are TGTGCCTGGAGTGTAATAGCGGGAGCCCTTACCTACGAGCAGTACTTC.

This clonotype was seen many times. For the CDR3, the DNA is TGTGCCAGCCGGGGCGGGAAGGAGACCCAGTACTTC. Translation: CASRGGKETQYF. The chain couples TRBV2 to TRBJ2-5, with TRBD2 as a possible D gene (6 bases). Germline V gene sequence: CDR1 SNHLY, CDR2 FYNNEI. V lost 8 bases, J lost 5 bases, and 12 bases lay in between. CDR3 length: 12 amino acids.

In this sample, this clonotype turned up a few times. The J gene is TRBJ2-2, the V gene TRBV2; 11 bases align to TRBD2. Per the germline V gene, CDR1 is SNHLY and CDR2 is FYNNEI. V lost 7 bases to trimming and J lost 6 bases; unmatched junction nucleotides: 10. There are 16 residues in the CDR3. The CDR3 here is CASIPLAGAVPGELFF. The CDR3, as DNA: TGTGCCAGCATCCCACTAGCGGGAGCGGTCCCCGGGGAGCTGTTTTTT.

This clonotype has more than one count but fewer than ten. The chain combines TRBV20-1 with TRBJ2-5; D is undetermined. This CDR3 has 11 residues. CDR1 is DFQATT, CDR2 SNEGSKA, per germline (reference sequence). CDR3 amino acids: CSTPRGETQYF. CDR3 in DNA: TGCAGCACCCCCCGAGGAGAGACCCAGTACTTC.

The chain carries TRBV4-3 and TRBJ2-3; 7 bases line up with TRBD2. V lost 1 base, J lost 4 bases, and 2 bases stayed unmatched. The CDR3 sequence is 14 residues long. CDR1 is LGHNA, CDR2 YSLEER, per germline. As DNA, the CDR3 is TGCGCCAGCAGCCAAGCTGCGGGAGCAGATACGCAGTATTTT. This gives the protein CASSQAAGADTQYF.

The chain recombines TRBV28 with TRBJ2-1; 11 nucleotides line up with TRBD2. This CDR3 comprises 14 residues. Per the germline V gene, CDR1 is MDHEN and CDR2 is SYDVKM. J lost 7 bases, V lost 6 bases, and 5 bases had no gene match. The CDR3, as DNA: TGTGCCAGCAGCCTACTAGCGGGAGTTAATGAGCAGTTCTTC. Amino acid sequence: CASSLLAGVNEQFF.

This clonotype appeared a few times. The V and J genes are TRBV25-1 and TRBJ1-1; TRBD1 might be the D (5 bases). The ends were cut back, 1 base at V and 0 bases at J, with 12 bases in the middle. CDR1 is MGHDK, CDR2 SYGVNS, per germline. The CDR3 spans 16 residues. The CDR3 reads CASSEWDVDMNTEAFF. CDR3 DNA: TGTGCCAGCAGTGAATGGGACGTCGACATGAACACTGAAGCTTTCTTT.

This clonotype came up many times. This rearrangement joins TRBV6-1 to TRBJ1-1, with no clear D. The CDR3 sequence is 13 residues long. V dropped 6 bases and J dropped 0 bases, with 8 bases sitting between them. The germline V gene encodes CDR1 MNHNS and CDR2 SASEGT. CDR3 loop: CASSSNMNTEAFF. The CDR3 DNA reads as TGTGCCAGCAGCTCAAACATGAACACTGAAGCTTTCTTT.

This clonotype showed up just a few times. The V and J genes are TRBV6-2 or TRBV6-3 and TRBJ1-5; 7 nucleotides line up with TRBD1. V gave up 0 bases and J gave up 4 bases; unmatched junction bases: 3. This CDR3 is built from 15 residues. Per the germline V gene, CDR1 is MNHEY and CDR2 is SVGEGT. The CDR3 DNA follows: TGTGCCAGCAGTTACTCCGGGACAGAGAATCAGCCCCAGCATTTT. The encoded protein is CASSYSGTENQPQHF.

In this sample, this clonotype turned up a few times. V gene TRBV30 combines with J gene TRBJ1-6, with 7 bases identical to TRBD1. V trimming: 2 bases; J trimming: 10 bases; junction bases outside the gene matches: 5. CDR1 GTSNPN and CDR2 SVGIG come from the germline V gene (reference sequence). The CDR3 is 13 amino acids. CDR3 sequence: CAWSSTGVSPLHF. In DNA form, the CDR3 reads TGTGCCTGGAGTTCAACAGGGGTATCACCCCTCCACTTT.

CDR3 sequence: CPDPPGGRSTDTQYF. CDR3 nucleotides: TGTCCTGACCCCCCCGGCGGGAGGAGCACAGATACGCAGTATTTT. This chain links TRBV25-1 with TRBJ2-3, with TRBD2 matching over 8 bases. Germline values: CDR1 MGHDK, CDR2 SYGVNS. The CDR3 is 15 residues long.

This clonotype occurred a few times. The chain is built from TRBV6-1 and TRBJ1-1, with D perhaps TRBD1 (6 bases). V gave up 3 bases and J gave up 3 bases, with 14 bases separating them. CDR1 and CDR2 (germline): MNHNS, SASEGT. The CDR3 loop spans 15 amino acids. The CDR3 sequence is CASSDLGAPDTEAFF. The CDR3 DNA reads TGTGCCAGCAGTGACCTGGGGGCGCCGGACACTGAAGCTTTCTTT.

This clonotype was detected only a few times. The chain joins TRBV2 to TRBJ2-5; TRBD1 matches at 7 bases. V dropped 8 bases and J dropped 4; count of bases not matched to a gene: 13. This CDR3 has 15 amino acids. Germline V gives CDR1 SNHLY, CDR2 FYNNEI. The CDR3 loop is CASETATGTVETQYF. In DNA form, the CDR3 reads TGTGCCAGCGAGACGGCCACTGGGACAGTAGAGACCCAGTACTTC.

V and J are TRBV30 and TRBJ2-4; 8 bases are shared with TRBD2. Germline V gene lookup returns CDR1 GTSNPN and CDR2 SVGIG (reference sequence). CDR3 length: 14 residues. The V segment lost 3 bases and the J segment 7 bases; nucleotides outside the gene matches: 8. The CDR3 loop is CAWRAREGLNIQYF. As DNA, the CDR3 is TGTGCCTGGAGGGCCCGGGAGGGCCTTAACATTCAGTACTTC.

V usage is TRBV7-2 and J usage is TRBJ1-5, with TRBD1 matching 8 bases. V was pared by 4 bases and J by 3 bases, with 5 bases of the junction left unmatched. The CDR3 consists of 15 residues. CDR1 is SGHTA, CDR2 FQGNSA, per germline. In DNA form, the CDR3 reads TGTGCCAGCAGCTCGGACAGGGCGATCAATCAGCCCCAGCATTTT. Encoded protein: CASSSDRAINQPQHF. The full variable domain, with the rest looked up from reference TRBV7-2 and TRBJ1-5, is GAGVSQSPSNKVTEKGKDVELRCDPISGHTALYWYRQSLGQGLEFLIYFQGNSAPDKSGLPSDRFSAERTGGSVSTLTIQRTQQEDSAVYLCASSSDRAINQPQHFGDGTRLSIL.